This entry lists 6 T cell receptor beta chains sequenced from one sample in a study of OX40 agonist ivuxolimab in advanced cancers. This table comes from immunoSEQ multiplex PCR, and its TCRdb copy is limited to in-frame clones, with some not included. The sample contains about 30,000 clones, 75% to 90% of which appear only once. This material consisted of CD4+ or CD8+ T cells sorted from blood, taken in a trial of the OX40 agonist ivuxolimab. The source is an adult with an advanced solid tumor such as melanoma, head and neck, liver or kidney cancer.

This clone has only a few counts. V usage is TRBV5-6 and J usage is TRBJ1-6, with 8 bases identical to TRBD1. With V trimmed by 5 bases and J by 7 bases, 5 bases remained unmatched. Germline CDR1 and CDR2: SGHDT and YYEEEE. The CDR3 length is 14 residues. The CDR3 loop is CASSLTGVNSPLHF. The CDR3 DNA reads as TGTGCCAGCAGTCTGACAGGGGTAAATTCACCCCTCCACTTT.

The chain recombines TRBV29-1 with TRBJ2-7; 8 bases align to TRBD1. Germline loops: CDR1 SQVTM, CDR2 ANQGSEA. V lost 4 bases, J lost 2 bases, and 4 bases stayed unmatched. The CDR3 sequence is 13 residues long. The CDR3 spells CSVASTGAYEQYF. CDR3 in DNA: TGCAGCGTTGCCTCGACAGGGGCCTACGAGCAGTACTTC.

The V call is TRBV4-1, the J call TRBJ1-1; the match to TRBD1 covers 10 bases. The CDR3 extends over 16 amino acids. Trimming at V came to 4 bases and at J to 3 bases, leaving 8 bases not matched to a gene. Germline CDR1 reads MGHRA; CDR2 reads YSYEKL. Here the CDR3 DNA reads TGCGCCAGCAGCCCAGGACAGGGGGGGGTGGACACTGAAGCTTTCTTT. This sequence encodes CASSPGQGGVDTEAFF.

The CDR3 DNA is TGTGCCAGCAGCTTGGAACGTATGTACAATGAGCAGTTCTTC. Amino acid sequence: CASSLERMYNEQFF. The genes are TRBV5-5 and TRBJ2-1; D gene uncertain. Trimming cost V 0 bases and J 4 bases, with 8 bases left between them. CDR1 and CDR2 from the germline V gene are SGHKS and YYEKEE (reference sequence). The CDR3 totals 14 residues.

The chain combines TRBV27 with TRBJ2-3, with D unresolved. Germline CDR1 and CDR2: MNHEY and SMNVEV (reference sequence). Trimming took off 4 bases at V and 2 bases at J, with 10 bases between the two ends. The CDR3 has 14 amino acids. The CDR3 is CASSYRQITDTQYF. CDR3 bases: TGTGCCAGCAGTTATAGGCAGATCACAGATACGCAGTATTTT.

V usage is TRBV5-1 and J usage is TRBJ2-3; TRBD2 aligns across 12 bases. The length of the CDR3 is 17 residues. The junction had 7 bases not matched to a gene; V was cut back by 0 bases and J by 5 bases. Germline CDR1 reads SGHRS; CDR2 reads YFSETQ. Written as DNA, the CDR3 is TGCGCCAGCAGCTTGGCGGCTAGCGGGGGGGTCCTAGATACGCAGTATTTT. Residues: CASSLAASGGVLDTQYF.